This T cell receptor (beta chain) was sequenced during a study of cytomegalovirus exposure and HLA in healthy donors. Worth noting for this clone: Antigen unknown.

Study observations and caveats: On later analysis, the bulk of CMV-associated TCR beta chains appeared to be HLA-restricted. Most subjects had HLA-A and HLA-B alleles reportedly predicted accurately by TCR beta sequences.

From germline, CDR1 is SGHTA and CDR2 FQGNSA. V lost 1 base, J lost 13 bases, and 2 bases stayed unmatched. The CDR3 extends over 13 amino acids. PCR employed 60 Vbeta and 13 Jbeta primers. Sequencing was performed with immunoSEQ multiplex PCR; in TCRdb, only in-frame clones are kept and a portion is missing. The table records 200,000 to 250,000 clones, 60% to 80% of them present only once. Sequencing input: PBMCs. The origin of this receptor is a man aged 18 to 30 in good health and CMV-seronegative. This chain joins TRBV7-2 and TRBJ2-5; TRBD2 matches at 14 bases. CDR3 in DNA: TGTGCCAGCAGCTTAGGGGGGACTAGCGGGAGGTACTTC. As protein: CASSLGGTSGRYF. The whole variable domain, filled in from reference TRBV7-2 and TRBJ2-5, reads GAGVSQSPSNKVTEKGKDVELRCDPISGHTALYWYRQSLGQGLEFLIYFQGNSAPDKSGLPSDRFSAERTGGSVSTLTIQRTQQEDSAVYLCASSLGGTSGRYFGPGTRLLVL.